The 30 T cell receptor beta chains below all came from one sample that was sequenced in a study of beta chain features in type 1 diabetes. Every bit of the isolated RNA underwent reverse transcription, so sequencing read expressed TCRB transcripts. Produced via immunoSEQ multiplex PCR; TCRdb's table is partial and in-frame only. The data show under 450,000 clones, around 13% seen once. Material for sequencing was naive CD4+ T cells from blood. The receptor set was obtained from a young man in good health.

In its sample, this clone was seen a few times. The gene calls are TRBV7-2 and TRBJ2-7, with D perhaps matching TRBD2 (5 bases). Germline V lookup: CDR1 SGHTA, CDR2 FQGNSA. Trimming shortened V by 6 bases and J by 1 base, and 13 bases separated the two germline ends. CDR3 length equals 14 residues. CDR3 bases: TGTGCCAGCAGTCCTAGCCTCAGATCCTACGAGCAGTACTTC. It codes for CASSPSLRSYEQYF.

This chain connects TRBV7-9 to TRBJ1-6, with D hard to call. V was shortened by 8 bases and J by 10 bases, with 21 bases between the two germline ends. The CDR3 extends over 15 amino acids. Germline loops: CDR1 SEHNR, CDR2 FQNEAQ (reference sequence). The CDR3 sequence: CASQRAPGTISPLHF. DNA of the CDR3: TGTGCCAGCCAGAGGGCCCCGGGAACAATATCACCCCTCCACTTT.

This clone appeared many times. The V gene is TRBV29-1, the J gene TRBJ2-7; the D is unclear. CDR1 is SQVTM, CDR2 ANQGSEA, per germline. The V gene lost 1 base and the J gene lost 4 bases, with 11 bases spanning the gap. The CDR3 totals 13 residues. CDR3 sequence: CSVEGPLEYEQYV. The CDR3 DNA follows: TGCAGCGTTGAAGGCCCGTTGGAGTACGAGCAGTACGTC.

This chain links TRBV18 with TRBJ2-7; 9 bases map to TRBD2. The CDR3 contains 14 residues. Trimming cost V 4 bases and J 6 bases; bases outside gene matches: 7. Germline V gene lookup returns CDR1 KGHSH and CDR2 LQKENI. The CDR3 spells CASSLDSAGGEQYV. The CDR3 nucleotides are TGTGCCAGCTCACTAGATTCAGCGGGGGGCGAGCAGTACGTC.

This clone was recorded once. The chain has TRBV28 and TRBJ1-1; tentative D call: TRBD1 (6 bases). Germline V CDR1 and CDR2: MDHEN, SYDVKM. The ends were cut back, 5 bases at V and 0 bases at J, with 10 bases in the middle. The CDR3 totals 14 residues. The CDR3 nucleotides read TGTGCCAGCAGTCCGGGGGCAATGAACACTGAAGCTTTCTTT. Protein: CASSPGAMNTEAFF.

This clone was observed a handful of times. The CDR3 sequence: CASSLATPGVGGYTF. In nucleotides, the CDR3 is TGTGCCAGCAGCTTAGCCACGCCAGGGGTTGGCGGCTACACCTTC. V and J are TRBV7-9 and TRBJ1-2, with a possible D match to TRBD1 (6 bases). Germline loops: CDR1 SEHNR, CDR2 FQNEAQ (reference sequence). Trimming pared 0 bases from V and 8 bases from J, leaving 16 bases between. The CDR3 loop spans 15 amino acids. Using reference TRBV7-9 and TRBJ1-2 for the parts outside the CDR3, the full variable domain is DTGVSQNPRHKITKRGQNVTFRCDPISEHNRLYWYRQTLGQGPEFLTYFQNEAQLEKSRLLSDRFSAERPKGSFSTLEIQRTEQGDSAMYLCASSLATPGVGGYTFGSGTRLTVV.

The rearrangement links TRBV6-1 to TRBJ2-1, with TRBD2 matching over 11 bases. This CDR3 is built from 14 residues. The germline V gene has CDR1 MNHNS and CDR2 SASEGT. The V gene end was trimmed by 6 bases and the J gene end by 3 bases; junction bases not matched to a gene: 1. CDR3: CASRGLAVYNEQFF. The CDR3, as DNA: TGTGCCAGCAGGGGACTAGCGGTCTACAATGAGCAGTTCTTC.

This clone was counted only a few times. The rearrangement links TRBV5-4 to TRBJ2-2; 10 positions agree with TRBD2. The length of the CDR3 is 15 residues. Germline CDR1 reads SGHNT; CDR2 reads YYREEE (reference sequence). V shed 5 bases and J 7 bases; nucleotides not matched to a gene: 8. The CDR3 nucleotides read TGTGCCAGCAGTTTGAGCGGGAGGGCCATCGGGGAGCTGTTTTTT. Its protein is CASSLSGRAIGELFF.

Only a few counts were recorded for this clone. The CDR3 DNA reads as TGTGCCAGCAGGGGGCGGACTAGAACTAGCACAGATACGCAGTATTTT. It yields the protein CASRGRTRTSTDTQYF. The V and J genes are TRBV2 and TRBJ2-3; 7 bases fit TRBD2. CDR1 and CDR2 from the germline V gene are SNHLY and FYNNEI. The CDR3 consists of 16 residues. After removal of 6 bases from V and 0 bases from J, the junction contained 9 bases not matched to a gene.

This clone was seen only a few times. This CDR3 is CASSSLWNTEAFF. As DNA, the CDR3 is TGTGCCAGCAGTTCCCTTTGGAACACTGAAGCTTTCTTT. The chain joins TRBV6-6 to TRBJ1-1; D unclear. Trimming left V 4 bases short and J 1 base short, with 7 bases between. Per germline, CDR1 MNHNY and CDR2 SVGAGI (reference sequence). The CDR3 has 13 residues.

The J gene is TRBJ2-1, the V gene TRBV7-9; D is unclear. Deletions cut 4 bases from V and 6 bases from J, with 13 bases between. The CDR3 consists of 14 residues. CDR1 is SEHNR and CDR2 is FQNEAQ in the germline V gene (reference sequence). CDR3 protein: CASSSLVYPNEQFF. The CDR3 nucleotides are TGTGCCAGCAGCTCCCTGGTATATCCCAATGAGCAGTTCTTC.

In its sample, this clone was seen a few times. J is TRBJ2-7 and V is TRBV27; 10 nucleotides align to TRBD2. After removal of 5 bases from V and 2 bases from J, the junction contained 12 bases not matched to a gene. The CDR3 runs to 17 residues. Germline V gene sequence: CDR1 MNHEY, CDR2 SMNVEV (reference sequence). Written as DNA, the CDR3 is TGTGCCAGCAGTCCCCTCCTGCTAGCGGGAGATGCCTACGAGCAGTACGTC. Translated, it gives CASSPLLLAGDAYEQYV.

The chain combines TRBV29-1 with TRBJ2-5; D is uncertain. The V gene lost 4 bases and the J gene lost 5 bases, with 8 bases spanning the gap. CDR3 length: 11 amino acids. The V gene's germline CDR1 is SQVTM and CDR2 ANQGSEA. The CDR3 DNA is TGCAGCGTTGCGAGTTGGGAGACCCAGTACTTC. It yields the protein CSVASWETQYF.

There are a few counts of this clone. The chain couples TRBV9 to TRBJ2-1, with unresolved D. The CDR3 is made up of 15 amino acids. Trimming shortened V by 2 bases and J by 0 bases, and 9 bases separated the two germline ends. Germline CDR1 SGDLS, CDR2 YYNGEE. CDR3 sequence reads: CASSVAANSYNEQFF. The CDR3 DNA follows: TGTGCCAGCAGCGTTGCAGCCAACTCCTACAATGAGCAGTTCTTC.

The sample holds a few counts of this clone. The DNA for the CDR3 is TGTGCCAGCAGCCAGACAGGGCTCAACGAGCAGTACGTC. Its protein product is CASSQTGLNEQYV. The V call is TRBV7-2, the J call TRBJ2-7, with 7 bases that match TRBD1. The CDR3 extends over 13 amino acids. CDR1 SGHTA and CDR2 FQGNSA come from the germline V gene. V lost 5 bases to trimming and J lost 5 bases; unmatched junction nucleotides: 6.

The chain employs TRBV6-1 and TRBJ2-3, with unresolved D. This CDR3 comprises 17 residues. V lost 4 bases and J lost 2, with 19 bases in between. The V gene's germline CDR1 is MNHNS and CDR2 SASEGT. This chain's CDR3 is CASSVYPTLGITDTQYF. CDR3 DNA: TGTGCCAGCAGTGTCTATCCAACCTTAGGCATCACAGATACGCAGTATTTT.

This clone occurred a few times. The J gene is TRBJ2-3, the V gene TRBV7-3, with D uncertain. The CDR3 covers 13 residues. V dropped 4 bases and J dropped 2 bases, with 7 bases sitting between them. Per the germline V gene, CDR1 is SGHTA and CDR2 is FQGTGA. The CDR3 DNA sequence: TGTGCCAGCAGCTCCCCCTCCACAGATACGCAGTATTTT. It is translated as CASSSPSTDTQYF. Variable domain in full (rest from reference TRBV7-3 and TRBJ2-3): GAGVSQTPSNKVTEKGKYVELRCDPISGHTALYWYRQSLGQGPEFLIYFQGTGAADDSGLPNDRFFAVRPEGSVSTLKIQRTERGDSAVYLCASSSPSTDTQYFGPGTRLTVL.

This clone was counted only a few times. The genes are TRBV30 and TRBJ1-2; D is uncertain. This CDR3 has 12 amino acids. The V and J ends lost 4 bases and 4 bases respectively, with 10 bases between them. Germline CDR1 and CDR2: GTSNPN and SVGIG (reference sequence). The CDR3 DNA sequence: TGTGCCTGGAATCGGGAAGGCTATGGCTACACCTTC. It yields the protein CAWNREGYGYTF.

This clone has more than one count but fewer than ten. V and J are TRBV9 and TRBJ2-1, with TRBD1 matching over 9 bases. The CDR3 loop spans 16 amino acids. Germline V gene lookup returns CDR1 SGDLS and CDR2 YYNGEE. V shed 0 bases and J 8 bases; nucleotides not matched to a gene: 9. The CDR3 DNA sequence: TGTGCCAGCAGCGTAGACCCCGGACAGGGGATCGATGAGCAGTTCTTC. Its translation is CASSVDPGQGIDEQFF. The whole variable domain, remainder taken from reference TRBV9 and TRBJ2-1, is DSGVTQTPKHLITATGQRVTLRCSPRSGDLSVYWYQQSLDQGLQFLIQYYNGEERAKGNILERFSAQQFPDLHSELNLSSLELGDSALYFCASSVDPGQGIDEQFFGPGTRLTVL.

This clone has more than one count but fewer than ten. This specimen includes other DNA sequences encoding the same CDR3. J is TRBJ1-6 and V is TRBV5-1; a possible D gene is TRBD1 (5 bases). This CDR3 has 15 residues. The V and J ends lost 2 bases and 6 bases respectively, with 12 bases between them. Germline V gives CDR1 SGHRS, CDR2 YFSETQ. The CDR3 DNA follows: TGCGCCAGCAGCTTAGGGACGGTCAGTAATTCACCCCTCCACTTT. The encoded protein is CASSLGTVSNSPLHF.

The chain carries TRBV7-9 and TRBJ2-2; 7 nucleotides agree with TRBD1. The CDR3 extends over 14 amino acids. Germline CDR1 is SEHNR and CDR2 is FQNEAQ (reference sequence). With 8 bases clipped from V and 7 bases from J, the junction kept 10 bases outside the gene matches. CDR3 residues: CASRSVTGNGELFF. CDR3 DNA sequence: TGTGCCAGCCGTTCTGTGACAGGGAACGGGGAGCTGTTTTTT.

This clone occurred a few times. Additional DNA sequences in this sample encode the identical CDR3. The V call is TRBV6-5, the J call TRBJ2-5; D uncertain. The V end was cut by 0 bases, the J end by 3 bases, with 2 bases between. CDR1 MNHEY and CDR2 SVGAGI come from the germline V gene. The length of the CDR3 is 12 residues. The CDR3 reads CASSYSKETQYF. The CDR3 DNA reads as TGTGCCAGCAGTTACTCGAAAGAGACCCAGTACTTC.

About this clone itself: Germline is not matched at one junction end, which may reflect a read error. The chain is built from TRBV7-7 and TRBJ2-3, with a tentative D call TRBD1 (6 bases). The CDR3 runs 15 residues. Germline V lookup: CDR1 SSHAT, CDR2 FNYEAQ (reference sequence). CDR3 DNA: TGTGCTAGCAGCTTATCAACACAGGGTCGGGATACGCAGTATTTT. Residues: CASSLSTQGRDTQYF.

The V call is TRBV9, the J call TRBJ2-3; perhaps TRBD1 as D (6 bases). The germline V and J ends were trimmed by 3 bases and 2 bases, with 13 bases remaining between them. The CDR3 has 15 amino acids. CDR1 SGDLS and CDR2 YYNGEE come from the germline V gene. As DNA, the CDR3 is TGTGCCAGCAGCGCTGGACAGCCATACACAGATACGCAGTATTTT. Amino acids: CASSAGQPYTDTQYF.

The chain links TRBV6-8 to TRBJ2-3; D is tentatively TRBD1 or TRBD2 (5 bases each). CDR1 and CDR2 from the germline V gene are MNHGY and SAAAGT. The CDR3 totals 13 residues. V lost 11 bases and J lost 2, with 14 bases in between. CDR3 bases: TGTGCCGGGACGTTGGGGTACACAGATACGCAGTATTTT. Translated, it gives CAGTLGYTDTQYF.

This chain uses TRBV28 with TRBJ1-2; 7 nucleotides align to TRBD1. Germline loops: CDR1 MDHEN, CDR2 SYDVKM. This CDR3 has 14 residues. V lost 7 bases, J lost 6 bases, and 11 bases stayed unmatched. For the CDR3, the DNA is TGTGCCAGCACATTACCCGGACAGGCTGATGGCTACACCTTC. This sequence encodes CASTLPGQADGYTF.

The chain recombines TRBV4-3 with TRBJ1-2; D is unresolved. The V and J ends lost 1 base and 4 bases respectively, with 16 bases between them. The germline CDR1 and CDR2 sequences are LGHNA and YSLEER. This CDR3 comprises 16 residues. The CDR3 sequence: CASSQGAGTASYGYTF. In DNA, the CDR3 is TGCGCCAGCAGCCAAGGAGCGGGCACCGCCTCCTATGGCTACACCTTC.

V usage is TRBV29-1 and J usage is TRBJ2-7, with 13 bases identical to TRBD2. Germline trimming cut 4 bases from V and 2 bases from J; bases unmatched to any gene: 11. Germline V CDR1 and CDR2: SQVTM, ANQGSEA. This CDR3 has 17 amino acids. CDR3 residues: CSVGAKVGTSGAYEQYF. The CDR3 bases are TGCAGCGTTGGGGCCAAGGTTGGGACTAGCGGGGCCTACGAGCAGTACTTC.

This rearrangement joins TRBV4-1 to TRBJ1-1; D unresolved. The CDR3 has 12 amino acids. Looked up from germline, CDR1 is MGHRA and CDR2 is YSYEKL. Trimming stripped 5 bases from V and 4 bases from J, with 8 bases between. The CDR3 coding sequence is TGCGCCAGCAGCTTGCGCCCCACTGAAGCTTTCTTT. Its protein product is CASSLRPTEAFF.

With regard to this clone: Other DNA sequences in the same sample also yield this CDR3. The chain combines TRBV7-9 with TRBJ2-7, with no clear D. The length of the CDR3 is 12 residues. In germline, CDR1 is SEHNR, CDR2 FQNEAQ (reference sequence). V dropped 1 base and J dropped 2 bases, with 3 bases sitting between them. In DNA form, the CDR3 reads TGTGCCAGCAGCTTAGGGGCCTACGAGCAGTACTTC. Translated, it gives CASSLGAYEQYF.